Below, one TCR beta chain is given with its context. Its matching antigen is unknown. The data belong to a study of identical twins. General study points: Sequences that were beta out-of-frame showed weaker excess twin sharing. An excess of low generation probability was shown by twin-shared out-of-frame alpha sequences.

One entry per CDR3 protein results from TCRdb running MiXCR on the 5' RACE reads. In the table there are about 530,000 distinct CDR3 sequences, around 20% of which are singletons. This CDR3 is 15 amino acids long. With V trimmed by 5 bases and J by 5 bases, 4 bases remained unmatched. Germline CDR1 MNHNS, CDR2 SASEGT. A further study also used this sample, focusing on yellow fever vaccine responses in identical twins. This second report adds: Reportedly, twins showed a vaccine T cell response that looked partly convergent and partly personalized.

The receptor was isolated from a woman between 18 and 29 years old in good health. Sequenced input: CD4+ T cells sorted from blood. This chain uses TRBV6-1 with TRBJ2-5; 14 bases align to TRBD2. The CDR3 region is CASSPTSGGAETQYF. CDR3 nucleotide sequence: TGTGCCAGCAGTCCGACTAGCGGGGGGGCGGAGACCCAGTACTTC.